This TCR beta chain was identified in a study of spatial heterogeneity in lung cancer. Study as a whole: The study sequenced follow-up PBMC samples when they were available, at a median of about 2 years after resection.

In its sample, this clonotype was seen many times. Using its own MiXCR run on the 5' RACE reads, TCRdb lists one record per CDR3 protein. The sample shows 42,000 or so distinct CDR3 sequences, roughly a tenth of them seen only once. Trimming took 6 bases from V and 9 from J, leaving 12 bases between them. Germline V CDR1 and CDR2: MNHEY, SVGEGT. The CDR3 runs to 13 residues. Described time point: blood at routine non-recurrence follow-up after resection. Whole RNA obtained from tumor, nontumor lung or frozen PBMC underwent sequencing without sorting. This specimen was PBMCs, taken at follow-up. The chain employs TRBV6-2 or TRBV6-3 and TRBJ1-6; D is possibly TRBD1 (6 bases). This receptor was identified in a female donor with early-stage non-small cell lung cancer. DNA for the CDR3: TGTGCCAGCAGCCGCGACAGGTTTTCACCCCTCCACTTT. Translating it yields CASSRDRFSPLHF.